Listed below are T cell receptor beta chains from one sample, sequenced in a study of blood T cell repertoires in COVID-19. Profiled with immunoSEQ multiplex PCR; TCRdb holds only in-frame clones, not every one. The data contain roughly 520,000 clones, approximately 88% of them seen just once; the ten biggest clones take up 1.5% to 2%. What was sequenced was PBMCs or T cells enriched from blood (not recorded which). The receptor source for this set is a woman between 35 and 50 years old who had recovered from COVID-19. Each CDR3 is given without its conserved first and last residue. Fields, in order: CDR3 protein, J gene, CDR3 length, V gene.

cdr3_aa: ASSLVPGQGPGELF
j_call: TRBJ2-2
cdr3_length: 14
v_call: TRBV13

cdr3_aa: ASSFWDRALTGELF
j_call: TRBJ2-2
cdr3_length: 14
v_call: TRBV9

cdr3_aa: ASSLTRGSGYT
j_call: TRBJ1-2
cdr3_length: 11
v_call: TRBV12-3/TRBV12-4

cdr3_aa: ASSLRTSGEEQY
j_call: TRBJ2-7
cdr3_length: 12
v_call: TRBV7-9

cdr3_aa: SVVERVMGQSHEKLF
j_call: TRBJ1-4
cdr3_length: 15
v_call: TRBV29-1

cdr3_aa: ASSLAGLNNEQF
j_call: TRBJ2-1
cdr3_length: 12
v_call: TRBV6-5

cdr3_aa: ASSQGGLAATDTQY
j_call: TRBJ2-3
cdr3_length: 14
v_call: TRBV4-2

cdr3_aa: ASSSSGTDYGYT
j_call: TRBJ1-2
cdr3_length: 12
v_call: TRBV7-2

cdr3_aa: ASSVEASGRYNEQF
j_call: TRBJ2-1
cdr3_length: 14
v_call: TRBV9

cdr3_aa: ASSLQNRGRVYGYT
j_call: TRBJ1-2
cdr3_length: 14
v_call: TRBV5-6

cdr3_aa: ASSLARTSGSTDTQY
j_call: TRBJ2-3
cdr3_length: 15
v_call: TRBV7-2

cdr3_aa: ASSQDIHTTSTDTQY
j_call: TRBJ2-3
cdr3_length: 15
v_call: TRBV4-2

cdr3_aa: ASSPGSLASSYNEQF
j_call: TRBJ2-1
cdr3_length: 15
v_call: TRBV5-4

cdr3_aa: ASSLEVGQYTEAF
j_call: TRBJ1-1
cdr3_length: 13
v_call: TRBV11-2

cdr3_aa: ASSVDRAPDEQY
j_call: TRBJ2-7
cdr3_length: 12
v_call: TRBV6-2/TRBV6-3

cdr3_aa: ASSLEGTGAREQF
j_call: TRBJ2-1
cdr3_length: 13
v_call: TRBV7-2

cdr3_aa: ASIPAGEAKNIQY
j_call: TRBJ2-4
cdr3_length: 13
v_call: TRBV3-1/TRBV3-2

cdr3_aa: AWSSTGLAGLTSSYNEQF
j_call: TRBJ2-1
cdr3_length: 18
v_call: TRBV30

cdr3_aa: ASNPGQHTGELF
j_call: TRBJ2-2
cdr3_length: 12
v_call: TRBV2

cdr3_aa: ASSLRPGLAGGRQDTQY
j_call: TRBJ2-3
cdr3_length: 17
v_call: TRBV27

cdr3_aa: ASSVAAAQSPYNEQF
j_call: TRBJ2-1
cdr3_length: 15
v_call: TRBV9

cdr3_aa: ASSQERVSPLH
j_call: TRBJ1-6
cdr3_length: 11
v_call: TRBV3-1/TRBV3-2

cdr3_aa: ASSVDPGQRYGYT
j_call: TRBJ1-2
cdr3_length: 13
v_call: TRBV9

cdr3_aa: ASSRGSGANVLT
j_call: TRBJ2-6
cdr3_length: 12
v_call: TRBV5-1

cdr3_aa: ASSITGVPNSPLH
j_call: TRBJ1-6
cdr3_length: 13
v_call: TRBV9

cdr3_aa: ATSPTAADTQY
j_call: TRBJ2-3
cdr3_length: 11
v_call: TRBV5-1

cdr3_aa: ATGTGFPGANVLT
j_call: TRBJ2-6
cdr3_length: 13
v_call: TRBV7-8

cdr3_aa: ASRLTSERETQY
j_call: TRBJ2-5
cdr3_length: 12
v_call: TRBV7-8

cdr3_aa: ASSYGDTEAF
j_call: TRBJ1-1
cdr3_length: 10
v_call: TRBV5-4

cdr3_aa: ASSTPGGNQPQH
j_call: TRBJ1-5
cdr3_length: 12
v_call: TRBV19

cdr3_aa: ASSLSLASGWMETQY
j_call: TRBJ2-5
cdr3_length: 15
v_call: TRBV7-9

cdr3_aa: ASSQPILGKASYNEQF
j_call: TRBJ2-1
cdr3_length: 16
v_call: TRBV4-2

cdr3_aa: ASSQGIAGGPYTGELF
j_call: TRBJ2-2
cdr3_length: 16
v_call: TRBV3-1/TRBV3-2

cdr3_aa: ASSQDLSGTGRNYGYT
j_call: TRBJ1-2
cdr3_length: 16
v_call: TRBV4-3

cdr3_aa: ASLLSRGRDPYEQY
j_call: TRBJ2-7
cdr3_length: 14
v_call: TRBV19

cdr3_aa: ATSRLGRAGMEQY
j_call: TRBJ2-7
cdr3_length: 13
v_call: TRBV15

cdr3_aa: ASSSTGNRQF
j_call: TRBJ2-1
cdr3_length: 10
v_call: TRBV12-3/TRBV12-4

cdr3_aa: ATTTWGRSYEQY
j_call: TRBJ2-7
cdr3_length: 12
v_call: TRBV24-1

cdr3_aa: ASSLGTSGSNEQY
j_call: TRBJ2-7
cdr3_length: 13
v_call: TRBV7-7

cdr3_aa: ASSRQGQGRQETQY
j_call: TRBJ2-5
cdr3_length: 14
v_call: TRBV3-1/TRBV3-2

cdr3_aa: ASTDRANTEAF
j_call: TRBJ1-1
cdr3_length: 11
v_call: TRBV19

cdr3_aa: ASSLTGVGDTQY
j_call: TRBJ2-3
cdr3_length: 12
v_call: TRBV7-9

cdr3_aa: ASSLLGVRETQY
j_call: TRBJ2-5
cdr3_length: 12
v_call: TRBV27

cdr3_aa: ASSEAGRGGTEAF
j_call: TRBJ1-1
cdr3_length: 13
v_call: TRBV25-1

cdr3_aa: ASTPDTTYEQY
j_call: TRBJ2-7
cdr3_length: 11
v_call: TRBV12-3/TRBV12-4

cdr3_aa: SVDQGDMNTEAF
j_call: TRBJ1-1
cdr3_length: 12
v_call: TRBV29-1

cdr3_aa: ASSSQGANNSPLH
j_call: TRBJ1-6
cdr3_length: 13
v_call: TRBV5-4

cdr3_aa: ASTQTGSNQPQH
j_call: TRBJ1-5
cdr3_length: 12
v_call: TRBV6-5